These 23 T cell receptor beta chains came from one sample sequenced in a study of T cells in Graves' hyperthyroidism and ophthalmopathy. The TCR beta CDR3 regions underwent amplification using RNA transcripts as the source. The study used the HTBI primer set for a first-round RT-PCR of the TCR CDR3. TCRdb re-called the multiplex PCR reads through MiXCR, storing one row per CDR3 protein. In the table there are 340,000 or so distinct CDR3 sequences, under 25% of which are singletons. Sample: blood. The receptors were sampled from a woman in her fifties or sixties with Graves' hyperthyroidism.

V and J are TRBV2 and TRBJ2-7; D may be TRBD1 (5 bases). The CDR3 is 13 residues long. The V end was cut by 7 bases, the J end by 3 bases, with 13 bases between. Germline assignment: CDR1 SNHLY and CDR2 FYNNEI. The CDR3, as DNA: TGTGCCAGCAAACAAATCACAGGCTACGAGCAGTACTTC. Translating gives CASKQITGYEQYF.

This clonotype was observed many times. This chain uses TRBV28 with TRBJ1-2; D gene unclear. Germline V gene sequence: CDR1 MDHEN, CDR2 SYDVKM. V lost 6 bases, J lost 4 bases, and 12 bases lay in between. The CDR3 consists of 13 residues. CDR3 bases: TGTGCCAGCAGGCCCAACGGTGGCTATGGCTACACCTTC. Amino acid sequence: CASRPNGGYGYTF.

This clonotype was counted a few times. V usage is TRBV5-6 and J usage is TRBJ1-6; 8 nucleotides match TRBD1. The CDR3 has 16 amino acids. The germline CDR1 and CDR2 sequences are SGHDT and YYEEEE. Germline trimming cut 0 bases from V and 6 bases from J; bases unmatched to any gene: 5. This CDR3 is CASSLDQGAPNSPLHF. As DNA, the CDR3 is TGTGCCAGCAGCTTGGATCAGGGGGCGCCTAATTCACCCCTCCACTTT.

The chain recombines TRBV10-3 with TRBJ2-5; 11 nucleotides align to TRBD2. The length of the CDR3 is 15 residues. V trimming: 5 bases; J trimming: 7 bases; junction bases outside the gene matches: 9. CDR1 is ENHRY and CDR2 is SYGVKD in the germline V gene. The CDR3 region is CAISPTSGGVGTQYF. Here the CDR3 DNA reads TGTGCCATCAGTCCTACTAGCGGGGGCGTAGGGACCCAGTACTTC.

In its sample, this clonotype was seen many times. The chain combines TRBV29-1 with TRBJ1-1; no clear D. The germline V gene has CDR1 SQVTM and CDR2 ANQGSEA. V lost 5 bases to trimming and J lost 4 bases, with 5 bases between them. CDR3 length: 10 amino acids. CDR3 DNA sequence: TGCAGCGTTACCCCCACTGAAGCTTTCTTT. It specifies CSVTPTEAFF.

The sample holds many counts of this clonotype. One junction end does not reproduce the germline sequence, and a read error may be involved. The chain joins TRBV4-1 to TRBJ1-2; D gene uncertain. The CDR3 loop spans 13 amino acids. The germline CDR1 and CDR2 sequences are MGHRA and YSYEKL. DNA of the CDR3: TGCGCCAGCAGCCAAGTAGGACCGTCTCCCGGCCCCTTC. Protein: CASSQVGPSPGPF.

In this sample, this clonotype turned up many times. The chain joins TRBV7-9 to TRBJ2-5, with D uncertain. Deletions cut 5 bases from V and 2 bases from J, with 15 bases between. CDR3 length: 15 amino acids. The V gene's germline CDR1 is SEHNR and CDR2 FQNEAQ (reference sequence). The CDR3 DNA sequence: TGTGCCAGCAGCCCTACTGACTCCGGACAAGAGACCCAGTACTTC. Translation: CASSPTDSGQETQYF.

This clonotype was seen many times. The V call is TRBV6-1, the J call TRBJ2-7, with a tentative D call TRBD1 (6 bases). The CDR3 is 13 residues long. V lost 7 bases to trimming and J lost 3 bases, with 13 bases between them. The V gene's germline CDR1 is MNHNS and CDR2 SASEGT. In DNA form, the CDR3 reads TGTGCCAGCACCTCAGGGGTGGGCTACGAGCAGTACTTC. Translating it yields CASTSGVGYEQYF.

This clonotype occurred a few times. The V gene is TRBV9, the J gene TRBJ2-1; 9 bases are a match to TRBD1. The CDR3 spans 16 residues. With V trimmed by 0 bases and J by 5 bases, 6 bases remained unmatched. Germline CDR1 is SGDLS and CDR2 is YYNGEE. The CDR3 reads CASSVAPTGGNNEQFF. The CDR3 region has the DNA TGTGCCAGCAGCGTAGCTCCGACAGGGGGGAACAATGAGCAGTTCTTC. Drawing the rest from reference TRBV9 and TRBJ2-1, the complete variable domain is DSGVTQTPKHLITATGQRVTLRCSPRSGDLSVYWYQQSLDQGLQFLIQYYNGEERAKGNILERFSAQQFPDLHSELNLSSLELGDSALYFCASSVAPTGGNNEQFFGPGTRLTVL.

The chain links TRBV7-9 to TRBJ2-7; D remains ambiguous. Germline assignment: CDR1 SEHNR and CDR2 FQNEAQ (reference sequence). Trimming removed 0 bases from V and 4 bases from J, with 7 bases in between. The CDR3 loop spans 13 amino acids. CDR3 amino acids: CASSLAPRYEQYF. The CDR3 nucleotides are TGTGCCAGCAGCTTAGCCCCCAGATACGAGCAGTACTTC. Together with reference TRBV7-9 and TRBJ2-7, the CDR3 gives the full variable domain: DTGVSQNPRHKITKRGQNVTFRCDPISEHNRLYWYRQTLGQGPEFLTYFQNEAQLEKSRLLSDRFSAERPKGSFSTLEIQRTEQGDSAMYLCASSLAPRYEQYFGPGTRLTVT.

V and J are TRBV28 and TRBJ2-7; tentatively, D is TRBD2 (5 bases). Looked up from germline, CDR1 is MDHEN and CDR2 is SYDVKM. Between the trimmed V and J ends, which lost 7 bases and 3 bases, there was a span of 16 bases. The CDR3 has 14 residues. CDR3 coding DNA: TGTGCCAGCACACCCGGGGTATCTGTCTACGAGCAGTACTTC. Its protein product is CASTPGVSVYEQYF.

This clonotype occurred a few times. The V gene is TRBV5-6, the J gene TRBJ1-5; a possible D gene is TRBD1 (5 bases). This CDR3 has 14 amino acids. Germline-derived CDR1 and CDR2 are SGHDT and YYEEEE. V was clipped by 3 bases and J by 6 bases, with 13 bases between them. The CDR3 sequence is CASSSGLGGQPQHF. The DNA of the CDR3 is TGTGCCAGCAGCTCGGGACTTGGGGGTCAGCCCCAGCATTTT.

The V and J genes are TRBV6-2 or TRBV6-3 and TRBJ2-1; 13 nucleotides match TRBD2. The CDR3 contains 15 residues. Germline V gives CDR1 MNHEY, CDR2 SVGEGT. The trim removed 5 bases at V and 6 bases at J, leaving 4 bases unmatched. This chain's CDR3 is CASSQLAGGPNEQFF. The CDR3 DNA reads TGTGCCAGCAGTCAACTAGCGGGAGGGCCCAATGAGCAGTTCTTC.

The chain combines TRBV6-5 with TRBJ1-2; 9 positions agree with TRBD1. Germline V gene sequence: CDR1 MNHEY, CDR2 SVGAGI. This CDR3 contains 16 residues. After removal of 0 bases from V and 9 bases from J, the junction contained 11 bases not matched to a gene. The CDR3 here is CASSYSRLRDRASYTF. CDR3 DNA sequence: TGTGCCAGCAGTTACTCACGACTGAGGGACAGGGCTAGCTACACCTTC.

Comment on this clonotype: This may come from a read error, since a much larger clone is one base off. This chain links TRBV14 with TRBJ2-2, with D possibly being TRBD1 (6 bases). The CDR3 loop spans 14 amino acids. The germline V gene encodes CDR1 SGHDN and CDR2 FVKESK. Between the trimmed V and J ends, which lost 0 bases and 13 bases, there was a span of 15 bases. This chain's CDR3 is CASSQDLGTRGLFF. DNA for the CDR3: TGTGCCAGCAGCCAAGATCTGGGGACCAGGGGGCTGTTTTTT.

The genes are TRBV27 and TRBJ1-1, with D possibly matching TRBD1 (5 bases). CDR3 length equals 13 residues. With 4 bases removed from V and 3 bases from J, the gap between germline ends came to 9 bases. CDR1 is MNHEY, CDR2 SMNVEV, per germline (reference sequence). The CDR3 DNA reads as TGTGCCAGCAGTTCCGAGGGGTACACTGAAGCTTTCTTT. Translated, it gives CASSSEGYTEAFF.

This rearrangement joins TRBV12-3 or TRBV12-4 to TRBJ2-5, with a possible D match to TRBD1 (5 bases). The V gene lost 6 bases and the J gene lost 1 base, with 18 bases spanning the gap. This CDR3 is built from 16 residues. Here the CDR3 reads CASSVSRVRVQETQYF. For the CDR3, the DNA is TGTGCCAGCAGCGTCTCCAGGGTCAGGGTCCAAGAGACCCAGTACTTC.

The gene calls are TRBV5-1 and TRBJ2-6, with 8 bases that match TRBD1. With V trimmed by 0 bases and J by 1 base, 6 bases remained unmatched. Germline V lookup: CDR1 SGHRS, CDR2 YFSETQ. The CDR3 spans 18 residues. CDR3 DNA sequence: TGCGCCAGCAGCTTGGCCGGGACAGGCCTATCTGGGGCCAACGTCCTGACTTTC. It translates to CASSLAGTGLSGANVLTF.

This clonotype came up many times. V usage is TRBV12-3 or TRBV12-4 and J usage is TRBJ1-1, with D unclear. This CDR3 comprises 13 residues. Trimming removed 6 bases from V and 0 bases from J, with 8 bases in between. DNA of the CDR3: TGTGCCAGCAGATTGTTTCTGAACACTGAAGCTTTCTTT. Its translation is CASRLFLNTEAFF.

The rearrangement uses TRBV20-1 and TRBJ1-5, with 7 nucleotides matching TRBD1. The CDR3 has 15 residues. V was clipped by 5 bases and J by 7 bases; unmatched bases: 14. Per the germline V gene, CDR1 is DFQATT and CDR2 is SNEGSKA (reference sequence). This CDR3 is CSAPDRESANQPQHF. The CDR3 DNA sequence: TGCAGTGCTCCTGACAGGGAGAGCGCGAACCAGCCCCAGCATTTT.

This clonotype has a count of ten or more. The chain carries TRBV20-1 and TRBJ1-2; 7 nucleotides agree with TRBD1. The CDR3 is made up of 13 amino acids. Germline CDR1 reads DFQATT; CDR2 reads SNEGSKA (reference sequence). The junction had 6 bases not matched to a gene; V was cut back by 6 bases and J by 2 bases. The CDR3 region is CSAKGDRNYGYTF. In DNA form, the CDR3 reads TGCAGTGCCAAGGGGGACAGAAACTATGGCTACACCTTC.

This clonotype came up many times. The V and J genes are TRBV28 and TRBJ2-7; 8 nucleotides agree with TRBD1. Looked up from germline, CDR1 is MDHEN and CDR2 is SYDVKM. The CDR3 loop spans 15 amino acids. Trimming took 5 bases from V and 0 from J; bases not matched to a gene: 6. The CDR3 DNA sequence: TGTGCCAGCAGTAATACAGGGGGACCCTCCTACGAGCAGTACTTC. It encodes CASSNTGGPSYEQYF.

In the case of this clonotype: A much larger clone lies one base from this, so it may be a read error. The gene calls are TRBV5-6 and TRBJ1-5; 8 bases are shared with TRBD1. This CDR3 spans 14 amino acids. V gave up 4 bases and J gave up 2 bases; unmatched junction bases: 2. Per germline, CDR1 SGHDT and CDR2 YYEEEE. CDR3 sequence reads: CASSRGQGNQPQHF. CDR3 sequence (DNA): TGTGCCAGCAGCCGGGGACAGGGCAATCAGCCCCAGCATTTT. Drawing the rest from reference TRBV5-6 and TRBJ1-5, the complete variable domain is DAGVTQSPTHLIKTRGQQVTLRCSPKSGHDTVSWYQQALGQGPQFIFQYYEEEERQRGNFPDRFSGHQFPNYSSELNVNALLLGDSALYLCASSRGQGNQPQHFGDGTRLSIL.